One sample yielded the 20 T cell receptor beta chains listed below, sequenced in a study of radiation and T cells in renal cell carcinoma (TCRdb year 2020). Library prep was done by the immunoSEQ multiplex PCR assay. TCRdb provides this immuneACCESS table in a form limited to in-frame rearrangements. Some clones are lacking; in checked studies, under half of them reflect an unresolved V gene, and why the rest are absent is not known. The sample table records some 120,000 clones; approximately 90% of these occur just once. 5.8% of the sample is taken by the ten largest. The time point label for this specimen denotes: blood 2 weeks post-SBRT. The sample's treatment or condition label, in plain terms: 15 Gy SBRT to primary tumor, nephrectomy 4 weeks later. This material consisted of blood, taken from a patient whose treatment included radiotherapy and nephrectomy. Receptors originate from a woman aged 70 to 79 with renal cell carcinoma.

The CDR3 DNA sequence: TGTGCCTGGAGTTGGCAGGTGAACACTGAAGCTTTCTTT. Translation: CAWSWQVNTEAFF. This chain links TRBV30 with TRBJ1-1; D is unresolved. The length of the CDR3 is 13 residues. CDR1 is GTSNPN and CDR2 is SVGIG in the germline V gene (reference sequence). V lost 2 bases to trimming and J lost 0 bases, with 7 bases between them.

J is TRBJ2-7 and V is TRBV4-2, with 12 bases identical to TRBD1. J gave up 2 bases and V 3 bases, and 2 bases lay outside the gene matches. The CDR3 runs to 15 residues. Germline CDR1 LGHNA, CDR2 YNFKEQ. The CDR3 loop reads CASSQGQGATYEQYF. CDR3 in DNA: TGTGCCAGCAGCCAGGGACAGGGGGCGACCTACGAGCAGTACTTC.

The chain is built from TRBV6-6 and TRBJ2-5, with D possibly TRBD2 on 6 matching bases. Per germline, CDR1 MNHNY and CDR2 SVGAGI (reference sequence). Trimming stripped 2 bases from V and 5 bases from J, with 12 bases between. This CDR3 has 14 amino acids. CDR3 loop: CASSYAGGGETQYF. Written as DNA, the CDR3 is TGTGCCAGCAGTTACGCAGGAGGAGGGGAGACCCAGTACTTC.

This clone was observed once. This chain uses TRBV9 with TRBJ1-5; 7 bases are shared with TRBD1. With 3 bases clipped from V and 1 base from J, the junction kept 1 base outside the gene matches. The CDR3 consists of 14 residues. Germline V gene sequence: CDR1 SGDLS, CDR2 YYNGEE. The CDR3 DNA sequence: TGTGCCAGCAGCGCGGACAGGAGCAATCAGCCCCAGCATTTT. Protein sequence: CASSADRSNQPQHF.

V and J are TRBV19 and TRBJ2-5, with D uncertain. Germline V gene lookup returns CDR1 LNHDA and CDR2 SQIVND (reference sequence). The CDR3 has 13 amino acids. The V gene lost 3 bases and the J gene lost 1 base, with 6 bases spanning the gap. CDR3 protein: CASSINSQETQYF. The CDR3 bases are TGTGCCAGTAGTATCAACAGCCAAGAGACCCAGTACTTC.

The CDR3, as DNA: TGTGCCAGCAGCTTAGAAGTGAGGGGGCTTGATGGCTACACCTTC. It yields the protein CASSLEVRGLDGYTF. The J gene is TRBJ1-2, the V gene TRBV7-2; 7 bases line up with TRBD1. The length of the CDR3 is 15 residues. J gave up 6 bases and V 1 base, and 8 bases lay outside the gene matches. Germline CDR1 SGHTA, CDR2 FQGNSA.

The chain joins TRBV7-9 to TRBJ1-1, with 9 bases identical to TRBD1. This CDR3 spans 13 amino acids. Trimming cost V 0 bases and J 10 bases; bases outside gene matches: 3. CDR1 is SEHNR and CDR2 is FQNEAQ in the germline V gene (reference sequence). The CDR3 is CASSLAQDRGAFF. The CDR3 DNA is TGTGCCAGCAGCTTAGCGCAGGACAGGGGAGCTTTCTTT.

This clone occurred a few times. The CDR3 nucleotides read TGTGCCAGCAGTTTATACCCTCTGGCGGTAAGGGGCTCCAATGAGCAGTTCTTC. It yields the protein CASSLYPLAVRGSNEQFF. The rearrangement links TRBV27 to TRBJ2-1; tentative D call: TRBD1 (5 bases). This CDR3 has 18 residues. V was clipped by 1 base and J by 6 bases, with 22 bases between them. CDR1 is MNHEY and CDR2 is SMNVEV in the germline V gene (reference sequence).

This rearrangement joins TRBV9 to TRBJ2-3, with a possible D match to TRBD2 (6 bases). Trimming took 0 bases from V and 0 from J, leaving 11 bases between them. This CDR3 region has 16 residues. The germline V gene encodes CDR1 SGDLS and CDR2 YYNGEE. In DNA, the CDR3 is TGTGCCAGCAGCGTAGCATTGGGACTGAGCACAGATACGCAGTATTTT. It translates to CASSVALGLSTDTQYF.

The chain employs TRBV4-1 and TRBJ2-3, with 15 bases aligning to TRBD2. CDR3 length: 19 residues. Germline values: CDR1 MGHRA, CDR2 YSYEKL. The ends lost 0 bases at V and 1 base at J; junction bases unmatched: 5. The CDR3 DNA reads as TGCGCCAGCAGCCAAGAATGGACTAGCGGGGGGGCCCGCACAGATACGCAGTATTTT. Its protein product is CASSQEWTSGGARTDTQYF.

The V gene is TRBV18, the J gene TRBJ1-1; 8 bases are shared with TRBD1. CDR1 is KGHSH, CDR2 LQKENI, per germline. The CDR3 contains 15 residues. V lost 0 bases and J lost 4; bases outside the gene matches: 4. DNA for the CDR3: TGTGCCAGCTCACCACCAGGACAGGGAGGCACTGAAGCTTTCTTT. Amino acids: CASSPPGQGGTEAFF.

V gene TRBV11-3 combines with J gene TRBJ2-3; weak D call: TRBD2 (6 bases). This CDR3 comprises 15 residues. CDR1 is SGHNT, CDR2 YENEEA, per germline. V was clipped by 5 bases and J by 5 bases, with 17 bases between them. CDR3 nucleotide sequence: TGTGCCAGCAGCCCGGGGACTGCCGCCCGAGATACGCAGTATTTT. Translated: CASSPGTAARDTQYF. The full variable domain, rest sourced from reference TRBV11-3 and TRBJ2-3, is EAGVVQSPRYKIIEKKQPVAFWCNPISGHNTLYWYLQNLGQGPELLIRYENEEAVDDSQLPKDRFSAERLKGVDSTLKIQPAELGDSAVYLCASSPGTAARDTQYFGPGTRLTVL.

This clone has just one count. CDR3 region: CASSLGGKGSYEQYF. The DNA for the CDR3 is TGTGCCAGCAGCTTAGGGGGAAAGGGGTCCTACGAGCAGTACTTC. J is TRBJ2-7 and V is TRBV7-3; D is perhaps TRBD1 or TRBD2 (5 bases each). V dropped 2 bases and J dropped 1 base, with 12 bases sitting between them. This CDR3 spans 15 amino acids. Looked up from germline, CDR1 is SGHTA and CDR2 is FQGTGA.

This clone occurred once. The V and J genes are TRBV7-2 and TRBJ1-1; D perhaps matches TRBD1 (5 bases). V was trimmed by 5 bases and J by 6 bases, leaving 16 bases between them. Germline CDR1 reads SGHTA; CDR2 reads FQGNSA. The CDR3 covers 14 residues. CDR3 sequence reads: CASSPGQERAEAFF. The CDR3 DNA follows: TGTGCCAGCAGCCCGGGGCAGGAGAGAGCTGAAGCTTTCTTT.

The gene calls are TRBV19 and TRBJ2-5; D perhaps matches TRBD2 (5 bases). Trimming took off 5 bases at V and 2 bases at J, with 12 bases between the two ends. Germline V gene data show CDR1 as LNHDA and CDR2 as SQIVND (reference sequence). CDR3 size: 14 residues. CDR3 nucleotides: TGTGCCAGTAGTGGAGGTTTGATACAAGAGACCCAGTACTTC. It codes for CASSGGLIQETQYF. The full variable domain, rest sourced from reference TRBV19 and TRBJ2-5, is DGGITQSPKYLFRKEGQNVTLSCEQNLNHDAMYWYRQDPGQGLRLIYYSQIVNDFQKGDIAEGYSVSREKKESFPLTVTSAQKNPTAFYLCASSGGLIQETQYFGPGTRLLVL.

The table lists this clone with a count of one. V and J are TRBV7-2 and TRBJ1-1; 10 bases are a match to TRBD1. The CDR3 runs to 16 residues. V dropped 1 base and J dropped 5; count of bases not matched to a gene: 7. Germline values: CDR1 SGHTA, CDR2 FQGNSA. CDR3 DNA sequence: TGTGCCAGCAGCTTAGATTTTTGGACAGGGGGAACTGAAGCTTTCTTT. Residues: CASSLDFWTGGTEAFF. Full variable domain (outside the CDR3, taken from reference TRBV7-2 and TRBJ1-1): GAGVSQSPSNKVTEKGKDVELRCDPISGHTALYWYRQSLGQGLEFLIYFQGNSAPDKSGLPSDRFSAERTGGSVSTLTIQRTQQEDSAVYLCASSLDFWTGGTEAFFGQGTRLTVV.

The V and J genes are TRBV7-8 and TRBJ2-5; TRBD2 might be the D (6 bases). The CDR3 extends over 13 amino acids. V lost 1 base and J 5 bases, leaving 8 bases between the germline ends. Per germline, CDR1 SGHVS and CDR2 FQNEAQ. CDR3 region: CASSLVGRETQYF. In nucleotides, the CDR3 is TGTGCCAGCAGCTTAGTGGGGAGGGAGACCCAGTACTTC.

This clone was seen a few times. The chain links TRBV2 to TRBJ1-1; 9 bases are shared with TRBD1. Losses at the gene ends were 6 bases for V and 2 bases for J; bases not matched to a gene: 4. The CDR3 has 14 amino acids. Per the germline V gene, CDR1 is SNHLY and CDR2 is FYNNEI. CDR3 region: CASRDRGYNTEAFF. The CDR3 DNA reads TGTGCCAGCAGGGACAGGGGTTATAACACTGAAGCTTTCTTT.

This clone has just one count. The gene calls are TRBV6-4 and TRBJ2-2; D possibly corresponds to TRBD2 (5 bases). The CDR3 loop spans 15 amino acids. Germline V lookup: CDR1 MRHNA, CDR2 SNTAGT. V shed 1 base and J shed 1 base, with 7 bases lying between them. The CDR3 sequence: CASSDYGVNTGELFF. The CDR3 nucleotides are TGTGCCAGCAGTGACTACGGGGTGAACACCGGGGAGCTGTTTTTT.

The chain couples TRBV7-2 to TRBJ2-5; 8 positions agree with TRBD1. J lost 5 bases, V lost 5 bases, and 7 bases had no gene match. The length of the CDR3 is 14 residues. Per germline, CDR1 SGHTA and CDR2 FQGNSA. CDR3 sequence reads: CASSTTGAAETQYF. Written as DNA, the CDR3 is TGTGCCAGCAGCACGACAGGGGCGGCGGAGACCCAGTACTTC.